This T cell receptor (beta chain) was recorded in a study of T-cell reconstitution after alpha-beta-depleted transplantation in children. This CDR3 has 13 amino acids. Between the trimmed V and J ends, which lost 0 bases and 3 bases, there was a span of 3 bases. CDR1 and CDR2 from the germline V gene are SGHNT and YYREEE (reference sequence). There are many counts of this clonotype. Researchers prepared the TCRbeta library using unique molecular identifiers, the study reports. TCRdb re-called the PCR reads through MiXCR, storing one row per CDR3 protein. The data hold around 400,000 distinct CDR3 sequences, with 20% observed a single time.

The specimen was PBMCs from the stem cell graft donor, collected from the stem cell graft. The source of this sequence is a human donor who donated a stem cell graft to a child with acute myeloid leukemia. The V call is TRBV5-4, the J call TRBJ2-2; D is unclear. The CDR3 spells CASSLEYTGELFF. CDR3 bases: TGTGCCAGCAGCTTGGAATACACCGGGGAGCTGTTTTTT.